This is a list of T cell receptor beta chains from one sample in a study of T cells expressing NK-cell markers. With the 5' RACE reads reprocessed, TCRdb shows one record per CDR3 protein and no DNA. There are roughly 390,000 distinct CDR3 sequences in the sample, with roughly 10% held by the top ten. Sequenced: blood T cells: a sorted CD56 or NKG2C T cell subset, CD4+ or CD8+ T cells, or bulk PBMC T cells (not recorded which). The source of these receptors is a woman aged 45-59 years in good health. The CDR3 runs from the conserved cysteine through the conserved F or W. Fields, in order: V gene, CDR3 length, J gene, CDR3 protein.

TRBV6-5,15,TRBJ1-1,CASSYIRGGYTEAFF
TRBV28,16,TRBJ2-7,CASSTYSGRTAYEQYF
TRBV5-1,14,TRBJ2-1,CASSLGDSLFEQFF
TRBV30,14,TRBJ2-5,CAWSGTSPQETQYF
TRBV12-3/TRBV12-4,16,TRBJ2-3,CASTPRGPSTADTQYF
TRBV12-3/TRBV12-4,14,TRBJ1-2,CASSLPLVNYGYTF
TRBV6-2/TRBV6-3,17,TRBJ1-5,CASGLPRQRGGNQPQHF
TRBV12-3/TRBV12-4,17,TRBJ2-1,CASSPRQGPSSYNEQFF
TRBV29-1,15,TRBJ1-4,CSAGTVVATNEKLFF
TRBV7-8,13,TRBJ2-1,CASSLALGDEQFF
TRBV7-9,16,TRBJ2-2,CASSLELAMRTGELFF
TRBV24-1,13,TRBJ1-2,CATKGTGSYGYTF
TRBV5-1,15,TRBJ2-5,CASSRTGDSQETQYF
TRBV20-1,16,TRBJ2-2,CSAIHPARGATGELFF
TRBV23-1,17,TRBJ2-7,CASSQFLERDPGYEQYF
TRBV10-2,14,TRBJ2-7,CASSDGWESYEQYF
TRBV4-1,15,TRBJ2-1,CASSQTGGPRNEQFF
TRBV3-1,16,TRBJ2-7,CASSQEASGRPYEQYF
TRBV20-1,13,TRBJ2-3,CSAPTSKTDTQYF
TRBV14,13,TRBJ1-1,CASSILGTTEAFF
TRBV5-1,14,TRBJ2-2,CASSWDSLTGELFF
TRBV12-3/TRBV12-4,13,TRBJ1-1,CASNSPSRTEAFF
TRBV7-2,16,TRBJ2-1,CASSLAGTSFVNEQFF
TRBV12-3/TRBV12-4,16,TRBJ2-7,CASSSRQGSTSYEQYF
TRBV11-3,14,TRBJ2-1,CASSLVGTSNEQFF
TRBV6-5,17,TRBJ2-5,CASSYRFDTSTKETQYF
TRBV5-1,13,TRBJ1-1,CASSQRGDTEAFF
TRBV12-3/TRBV12-4,14,TRBJ2-1,CASSILAGVDEQFF
TRBV12-3/TRBV12-4,15,TRBJ2-5,CASSLDSSRGETQYF
TRBV27,15,TRBJ2-7,CASSLYGSGRNEQYF
TRBV5-1,13,TRBJ1-1,CASSGGPVAEAFF
TRBV6-6,15,TRBJ2-3,CASSYVGRATDTQYF
TRBV20-1,15,TRBJ2-1,CSARPPGGWGGEQFF
TRBV7-8,16,TRBJ2-3,CASSTGPTSSTDTQYF
TRBV14,16,TRBJ2-7,CASSLMGTSGNYEQYF
TRBV7-8,16,TRBJ2-2,CASSFDLRVNTGELFF
TRBV7-9,14,TRBJ2-3,CASSLDSDSDTQYF
TRBV14,15,TRBJ2-1,CASSQGWDPWNEQFF
TRBV13,20,TRBJ2-1,CASSLVGGNSGRISYNEQFF
TRBV14,17,TRBJ2-3,CASSRVGGGGWTDTQYF
TRBV20-1,13,TRBJ1-2,CSARVGTEYGYTF